This T cell receptor (beta chain) was retrieved from a study of blood T cell repertoires in COVID-19. Across the whole study: Acute-phase and convalescent COVID-19 samples originated in the United States, Italy and Spain.

Original handling: Reference gene primer amplification in the assay estimated nucleated cell counts. Data came from immunoSEQ multiplex PCR; TCRdb stores just in-frame clones and leaves some out. That table furnishes V, J and clone size, whereas the DNA furnished D and trimming. In the table there are about 74,000 clones, 90% of which are singletons. CDR3 length equals 15 residues. The V gene lost 2 bases and the J gene lost 1 base, with 11 bases spanning the gap. Germline V gene sequence: CDR1 SEHNR, CDR2 FQNEAQ (reference sequence). The rearrangement joins TRBV7-9 to TRBJ2-5; no definite D call. Input material: peripheral blood. The receptor comes from a human donor in a cohort sampled during active COVID-19. The CDR3 nucleotides are TGTGCCAGCAGCTTAAGATACGGCGGCCAAGAGACCCAGTACTTC. Translating gives CASSLRYGGQETQYF.